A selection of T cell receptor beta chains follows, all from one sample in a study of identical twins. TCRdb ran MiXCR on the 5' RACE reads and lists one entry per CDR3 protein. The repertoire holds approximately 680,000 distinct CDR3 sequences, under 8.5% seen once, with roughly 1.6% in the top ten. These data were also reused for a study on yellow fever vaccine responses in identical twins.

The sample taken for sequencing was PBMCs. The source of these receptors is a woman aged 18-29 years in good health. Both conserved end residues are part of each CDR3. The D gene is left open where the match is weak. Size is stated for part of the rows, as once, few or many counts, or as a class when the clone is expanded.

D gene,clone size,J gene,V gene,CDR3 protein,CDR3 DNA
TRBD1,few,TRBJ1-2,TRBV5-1,CASRSRTGGSSNYGYTF,TGCGCCAGCAGGAGCCGGACAGGGGGCTCCTCTAACTATGGCTACACCTTC
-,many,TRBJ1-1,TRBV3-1,CASSQGRVNTEAFF,TGTGCCAGCAGCCAAGGGAGGGTGAACACTGAAGCTTTCTTT
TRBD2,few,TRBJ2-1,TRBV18,CASSPTSGLAGNNEQFF,TGTGCCAGCTCACCAACCTCGGGGCTAGCGGGAAACAATGAGCAGTTCTTC
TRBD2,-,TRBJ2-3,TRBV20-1,CSATWTSGRAEDTQYF,TGCAGTGCTACCTGGACTAGCGGGAGGGCCGAAGATACGCAGTATTTT
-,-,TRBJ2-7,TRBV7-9,CASSTRAQYF,TGTGCCAGCAGCACTCGGGCCCAGTACTTC
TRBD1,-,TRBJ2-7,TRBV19,CASSPRTGSDEQYF,TGTGCCAGTAGTCCGCGGACAGGGTCCGACGAGCAGTACTTC
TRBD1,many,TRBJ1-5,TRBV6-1,CASRRDRDSNQPQHF,TGTGCCAGCAGAAGGGACAGGGATAGCAATCAGCCCCAGCATTTT
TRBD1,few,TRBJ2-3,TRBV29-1,CSVLRTGSTDTQYF,TGCAGCGTCCTACGGACAGGGAGCACAGATACGCAGTATTTT
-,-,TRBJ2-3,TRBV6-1,CASLNRDHLYF,TGTGCCTCCCTCAACCGGGACCACTTATATTTT
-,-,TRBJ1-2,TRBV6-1,CASSPRQNGIYGYTF,TGTGCCAGCAGTCCGCGGCAAAACGGGATCTATGGCTACACCTTC
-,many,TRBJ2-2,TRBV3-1,CATQTGTQGELFF,TGTGCCACTCAAACCGGGACACAAGGGGAGCTGTTTTTT
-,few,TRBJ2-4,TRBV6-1,CASSEGVVRERTYF,TGTGCCAGCAGTGAGGGGGTGGTGAGGGAAAGAACGTACTTC
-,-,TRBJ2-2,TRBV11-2,CASSLTGHTSTGELFF,TGTGCCAGCAGCTTGACAGGACATACGAGCACCGGGGAGCTGTTTTTT
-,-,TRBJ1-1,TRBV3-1,CASSQMGATEAFF,TGTGCCAGCAGCCAAATGGGGGCCACTGAAGCTTTCTTT
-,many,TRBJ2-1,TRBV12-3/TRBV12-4,CASSQTGFGSYNEQFF,TGTGCCAGCAGTCAAACAGGGTTTGGCTCCTACAATGAGCAGTTCTTC
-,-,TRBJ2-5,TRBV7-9,CASSIFGGGKTQYF,TGTGCCAGCAGTATATTCGGGGGTGGAAAGACCCAGTACTTC
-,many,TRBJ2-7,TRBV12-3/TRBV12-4,CASSLGVIQQYF,TGTGCCAGCAGTCTAGGGGTTATCCAGCAGTACTTC
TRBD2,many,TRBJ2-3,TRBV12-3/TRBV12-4,CASSSGVAGGQVDTQYF,TGTGCCAGCAGTTCCGGGGTAGCGGGAGGGCAGGTAGATACGCAGTATTTT
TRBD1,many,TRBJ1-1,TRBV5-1,CASSFQGDDTEAFF,TGCGCCAGCAGCTTTCAGGGGGACGACACTGAAGCTTTCTTT
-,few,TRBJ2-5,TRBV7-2,CASTGALREETQYF,TGTGCCAGCACGGGCGCGTTAAGGGAGGAGACCCAGTACTTC
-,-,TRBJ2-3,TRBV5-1,CASRLAPISTDTQYF,TGCGCCAGCAGGCTGGCGCCTATCAGCACAGATACGCAGTATTTT
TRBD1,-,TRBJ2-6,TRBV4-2,CASSSRLLTGVGPTGANVLTF,TGTGCCAGCAGCTCCCGGCTTTTGACAGGGGTCGGTCCCACTGGGGCCAACGTCCTGACTTTC
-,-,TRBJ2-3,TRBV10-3,CATGHPGQAEQYF,TGTGCCACCGGACACCCAGGGCAGGCTGAGCAGTATTTT
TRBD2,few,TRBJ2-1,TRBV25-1,CASSGIPWTSGVKYNEQFF,TGTGCCAGCAGTGGAATTCCCTGGACTAGCGGTGTTAAGTACAATGAGCAGTTCTTC
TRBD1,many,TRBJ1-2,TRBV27,CASSPNRDRVYGYTF,TGTGCCAGCAGTCCAAACCGGGACAGGGTCTATGGCTACACCTTC
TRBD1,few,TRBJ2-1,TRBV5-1,CASSPGQGRQEQFF,TGCGCCAGCAGCCCCGGACAGGGGAGGCAGGAGCAGTTCTTC
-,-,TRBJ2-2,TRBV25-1,CASSDRGAGTGELFF,TGTGCCAGCAGTGATCGGGGAGCCGGCACCGGGGAGCTGTTTTTT
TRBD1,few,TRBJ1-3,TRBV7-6,CASPRGRNTIYF,TGTGCCAGCCCTAGGGGGCGGAACACCATATATTTT
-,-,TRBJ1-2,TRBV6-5,CASSYSGRYGYTF,TGTGCCAGCAGTTACTCGGGGCGGTATGGCTACACCTTC
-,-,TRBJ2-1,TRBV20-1,CSAREIGGHAGNEQFF,TGCAGTGCTAGAGAGATTGGGGGACACGCGGGGAATGAGCAGTTCTTC
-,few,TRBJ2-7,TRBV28,CASSLRTVYF,TGTGCCAGCAGTTTAAGGACGGTGTACTTC
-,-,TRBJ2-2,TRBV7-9,CASSPRTGKNTGELFF,TGTGCCAGCAGCCCCAGGACGGGGAAGAACACCGGGGAGCTGTTTTTT
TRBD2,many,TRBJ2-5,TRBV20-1,CSARVGAGGRWETQYF,TGCAGTGCTAGAGTAGGAGCGGGGGGGCGTTGGGAGACCCAGTACTTC
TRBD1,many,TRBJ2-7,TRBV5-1,CASSFEGAREQYF,TGCGCCAGCAGCTTTGAGGGGGCGCGTGAGCAGTACTTC
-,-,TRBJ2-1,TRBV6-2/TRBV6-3,CASSYPRTYNEQFF,TGTGCCAGCAGTTATCCCAGGACCTACAATGAGCAGTTCTTC
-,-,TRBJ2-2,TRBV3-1,CASSSGGGIAGELFF,TGTGCCAGCAGCTCAGGAGGGGGGATCGCCGGGGAGCTGTTTTTT
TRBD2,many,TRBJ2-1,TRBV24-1,CATSDTFSGRHSSYNEQFF,TGTGCCACCAGTGATACTTTTAGCGGGAGGCACAGCTCCTACAATGAGCAGTTCTTC
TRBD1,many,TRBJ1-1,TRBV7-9,CASSDRGQGATEAFF,TGTGCCAGCAGCGACAGAGGACAGGGGGCCACTGAAGCTTTCTTT
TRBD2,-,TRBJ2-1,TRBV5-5,CASSSTSGSVHEQFF,TGTGCCAGCAGCTCCACTAGCGGGAGTGTCCATGAGCAGTTCTTC
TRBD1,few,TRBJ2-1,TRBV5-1,CASAESFQGQSSYNEQFF,TGCGCCAGCGCGGAATCTTTCCAGGGACAGAGCTCCTACAATGAGCAGTTCTTC
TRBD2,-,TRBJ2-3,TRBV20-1,CSARATSGSDTQYF,TGCAGTGCTAGAGCCACTAGCGGGAGCGATACGCAGTATTTT
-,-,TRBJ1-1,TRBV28,CASSLRRRNTEAFF,TGTGCCAGCAGCTTACGCAGGAGGAACACTGAAGCTTTCTTT
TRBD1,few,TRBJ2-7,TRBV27,CASSSSGQVYEQYF,TGTGCCAGCAGTTCCTCCGGACAGGTCTACGAGCAGTACTTC
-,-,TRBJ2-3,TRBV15,CATSRDRRDTQYF,TGTGCCACCAGCAGAGACCGACGGGATACGCAGTATTTT
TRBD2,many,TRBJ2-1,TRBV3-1,CASSQAPSGGSIRNEQFF,TGTGCCAGCAGCCAAGCACCTAGCGGGGGTAGTATTCGGAATGAGCAGTTCTTC
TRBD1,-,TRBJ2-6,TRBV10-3,CAISLPGTGTTGANVLTF,TGTGCCATCAGCCTCCCTGGGACAGGGACTACGGGGGCCAACGTCCTGACTTTC
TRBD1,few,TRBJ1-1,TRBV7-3,CASSTGQGRTEAFF,TGTGCCAGCAGCACGGGACAGGGGAGGACTGAAGCTTTCTTT
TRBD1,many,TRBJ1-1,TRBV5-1,CASSWDRGTEAFF,TGTGCCAGCAGCTGGGACAGGGGGACTGAAGCTTTCTTT